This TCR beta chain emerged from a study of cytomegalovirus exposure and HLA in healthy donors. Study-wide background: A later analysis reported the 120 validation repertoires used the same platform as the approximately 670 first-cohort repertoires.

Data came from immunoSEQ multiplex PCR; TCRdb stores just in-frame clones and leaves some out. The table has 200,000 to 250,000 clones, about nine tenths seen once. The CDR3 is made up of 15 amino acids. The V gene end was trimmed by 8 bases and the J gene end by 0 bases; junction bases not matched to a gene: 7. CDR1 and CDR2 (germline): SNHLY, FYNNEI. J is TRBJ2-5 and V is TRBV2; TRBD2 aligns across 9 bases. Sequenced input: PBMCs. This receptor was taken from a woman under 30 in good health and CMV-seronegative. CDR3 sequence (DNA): TGTGCCAGCGGAGCTAGCGGGACACACCAAGAGACCCAGTACTTC. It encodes CASGASGTHQETQYF.